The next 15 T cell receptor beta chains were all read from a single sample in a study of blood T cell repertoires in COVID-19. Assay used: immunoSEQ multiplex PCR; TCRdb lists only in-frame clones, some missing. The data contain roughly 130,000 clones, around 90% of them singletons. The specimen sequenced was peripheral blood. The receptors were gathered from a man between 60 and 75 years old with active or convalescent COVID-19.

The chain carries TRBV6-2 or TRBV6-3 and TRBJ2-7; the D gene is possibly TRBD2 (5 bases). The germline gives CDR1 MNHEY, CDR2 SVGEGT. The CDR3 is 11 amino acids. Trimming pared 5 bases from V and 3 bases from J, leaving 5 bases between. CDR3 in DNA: TGTGCCAGCAGTCGGGACTACGAGCAGTACTTC. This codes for CASSRDYEQYF.

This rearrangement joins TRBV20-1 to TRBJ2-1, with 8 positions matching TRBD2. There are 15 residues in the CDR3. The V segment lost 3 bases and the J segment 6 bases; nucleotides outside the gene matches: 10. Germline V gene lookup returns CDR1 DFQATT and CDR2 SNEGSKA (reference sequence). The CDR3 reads CSASFAAAGGNEQFF. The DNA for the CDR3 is TGCAGTGCTAGTTTTGCTGCCGCGGGAGGCAATGAGCAGTTCTTC.

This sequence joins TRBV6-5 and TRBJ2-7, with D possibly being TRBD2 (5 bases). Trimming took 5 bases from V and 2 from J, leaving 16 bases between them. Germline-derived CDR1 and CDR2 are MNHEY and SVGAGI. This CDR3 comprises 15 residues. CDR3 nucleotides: TGTGCCAGCAGTATTACTTATCGAGGGCCCTACGAGCAGTACTTC. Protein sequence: CASSITYRGPYEQYF.

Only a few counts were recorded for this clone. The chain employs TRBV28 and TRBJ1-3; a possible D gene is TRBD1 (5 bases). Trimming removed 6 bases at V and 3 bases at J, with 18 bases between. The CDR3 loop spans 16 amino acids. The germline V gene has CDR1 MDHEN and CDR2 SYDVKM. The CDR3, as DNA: TGTGCCAGCAGCCCCCATGGGGGGGTGGGTGGAAACACCATATATTTT. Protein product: CASSPHGGVGGNTIYF. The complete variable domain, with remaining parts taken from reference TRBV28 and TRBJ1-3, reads DVKVTQSSRYLVKRTGEKVFLECVQDMDHENMFWYRQDPGLGLRLIYFSYDVKMKEKGDIPEGYSVSREKKERFSLILESASTNQTSMYLCASSPHGGVGGNTIYFGEGSWLTVV.

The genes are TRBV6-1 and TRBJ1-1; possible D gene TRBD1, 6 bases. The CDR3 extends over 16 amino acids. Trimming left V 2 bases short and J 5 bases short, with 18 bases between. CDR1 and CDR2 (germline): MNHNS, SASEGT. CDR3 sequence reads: CASSERLPGRGTEAFF. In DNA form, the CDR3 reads TGTGCCAGCAGTGAAAGGTTACCAGGGAGGGGGACTGAAGCTTTCTTT.

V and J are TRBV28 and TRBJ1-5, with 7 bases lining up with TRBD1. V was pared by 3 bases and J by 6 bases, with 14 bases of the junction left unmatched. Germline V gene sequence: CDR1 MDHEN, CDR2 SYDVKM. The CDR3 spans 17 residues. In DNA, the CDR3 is TGTGCCAGCAGTTTGACCTGGATAAGGGGGCGTATTCAGCCCCAGCATTTT. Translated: CASSLTWIRGRIQPQHF.

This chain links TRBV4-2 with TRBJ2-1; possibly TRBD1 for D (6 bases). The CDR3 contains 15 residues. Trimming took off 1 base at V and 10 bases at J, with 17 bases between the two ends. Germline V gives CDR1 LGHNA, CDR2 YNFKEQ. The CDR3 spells CASSQGGLQGREQFF. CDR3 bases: TGTGCCAGCAGCCAAGGGGGGTTACAGGGCCGCGAGCAGTTCTTC.

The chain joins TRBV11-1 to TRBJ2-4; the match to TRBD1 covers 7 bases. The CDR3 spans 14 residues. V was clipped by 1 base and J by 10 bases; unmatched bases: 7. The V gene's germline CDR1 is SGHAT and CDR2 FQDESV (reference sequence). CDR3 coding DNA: TGTGCCAGCAGCTTAGAACAGGGGTGGGGGATTCAGTACTTC. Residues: CASSLEQGWGIQYF.

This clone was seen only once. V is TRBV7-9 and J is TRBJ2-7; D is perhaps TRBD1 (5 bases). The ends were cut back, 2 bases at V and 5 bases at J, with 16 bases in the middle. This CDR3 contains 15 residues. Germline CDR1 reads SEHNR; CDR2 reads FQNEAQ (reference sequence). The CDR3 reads CASSLYPGQSHEQYF. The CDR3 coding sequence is TGTGCCAGCAGCTTATATCCAGGGCAGTCCCACGAGCAGTACTTC.

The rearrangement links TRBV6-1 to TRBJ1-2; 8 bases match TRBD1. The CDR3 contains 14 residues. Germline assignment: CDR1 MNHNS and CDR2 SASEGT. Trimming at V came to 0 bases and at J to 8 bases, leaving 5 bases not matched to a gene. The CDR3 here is CASSEAGRGLGYTF. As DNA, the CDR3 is TGTGCCAGCAGTGAAGCTGGCAGGGGGCTAGGCTACACCTTC.

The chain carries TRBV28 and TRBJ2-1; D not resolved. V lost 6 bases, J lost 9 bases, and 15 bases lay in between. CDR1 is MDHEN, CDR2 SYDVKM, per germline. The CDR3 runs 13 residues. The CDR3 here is CASRPFDASEQFF. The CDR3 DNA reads TGTGCCAGCAGGCCTTTCGATGCGAGTGAGCAGTTCTTC.

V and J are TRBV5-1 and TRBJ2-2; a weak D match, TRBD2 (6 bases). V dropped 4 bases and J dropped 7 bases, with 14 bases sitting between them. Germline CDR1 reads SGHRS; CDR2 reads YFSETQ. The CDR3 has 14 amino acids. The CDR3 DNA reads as TGCGCCAGCAGCCTTACGCGGGAAATCGGGGAGCTGTTTTTT. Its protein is CASSLTREIGELFF.

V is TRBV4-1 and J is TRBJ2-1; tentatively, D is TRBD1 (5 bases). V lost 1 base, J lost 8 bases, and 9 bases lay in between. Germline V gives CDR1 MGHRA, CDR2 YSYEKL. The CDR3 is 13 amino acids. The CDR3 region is CASSQGLGDEQFF. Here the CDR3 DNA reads TGCGCCAGCAGCCAAGGTTTAGGGGATGAGCAGTTCTTC.

In DNA, the CDR3 is TGCAGCGTAGCCGGGGGACTAGCGGGAGAGGAGGGCACAGATACGCAGTATTTT. Encoded protein: CSVAGGLAGEEGTDTQYF. This rearrangement joins TRBV29-1 to TRBJ2-3, with 14 bases identical to TRBD2. The trim removed 6 bases at V and 1 base at J, leaving 12 bases unmatched. Germline V gene lookup returns CDR1 SQVTM and CDR2 ANQGSEA. The CDR3 runs to 18 residues.

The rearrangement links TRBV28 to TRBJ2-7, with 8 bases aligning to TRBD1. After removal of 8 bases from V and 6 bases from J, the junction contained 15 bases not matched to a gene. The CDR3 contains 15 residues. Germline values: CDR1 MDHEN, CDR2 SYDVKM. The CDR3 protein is CASATGQGAVGEQYF. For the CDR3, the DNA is TGTGCCAGCGCAACCGGACAGGGAGCTGTCGGCGAGCAGTACTTC.